What follows are 21 T cell receptor beta chains derived from one specimen sequenced in a study of OX40 agonist ivuxolimab in advanced cancers. Profiled with immunoSEQ multiplex PCR; TCRdb holds only in-frame clones, not every one. The sample yields approximately 89,000 clones, roughly 88% seen once. Here the sequenced sample was CD4+ or CD8+ T cells sorted from blood, taken in a trial of the OX40 agonist ivuxolimab. Receptors originate from an adult with an advanced solid tumor such as melanoma, head and neck, liver or kidney cancer.

CDR3 bases: TGTGCCAGCAGCACAGACAAGCGCTACGAGCAGTACTTC. Protein sequence: CASSTDKRYEQYF. The chain recombines TRBV28 with TRBJ2-7; D call uncertain. The CDR3 is 13 residues long. CDR1 and CDR2 (germline): MDHEN, SYDVKM. V lost 6 bases and J lost 3, with 12 bases in between.

The gene calls are TRBV11-2 and TRBJ2-7; 7 positions agree with TRBD2. The V segment lost 5 bases and the J segment 2 bases; nucleotides outside the gene matches: 9. CDR3 length: 15 amino acids. Looked up from germline, CDR1 is SGHAT and CDR2 is FQNNGV. This CDR3 reads CASSLGRGAPYEQYF. CDR3 DNA: TGTGCCAGCAGCCTAGGGAGGGGCGCGCCCTACGAGCAGTACTTC.

The J gene is TRBJ2-7, the V gene TRBV5-1; no firm D call. The CDR3 runs 16 residues. CDR1 is SGHRS, CDR2 YFSETQ, per germline. Trimming cost V 7 bases and J 0 bases, with 20 bases left between them. CDR3 sequence: CASAPGWRTSSYEQYF. For the CDR3, the DNA is TGCGCCAGCGCCCCCGGGTGGCGGACCAGCTCCTACGAGCAGTACTTC.

The CDR3 is CSVTTGGVNEAFF. The CDR3, as DNA: TGCAGCGTAACCACAGGGGGTGTAAACGAAGCTTTCTTT. The chain uses TRBV29-1 and TRBJ1-1; 8 positions agree with TRBD1. Germline-derived CDR1 and CDR2 are SQVTM and ANQGSEA. This CDR3 is 13 amino acids long. The junction had 11 bases not matched to a gene; V was cut back by 6 bases and J by 8 bases.

The rearrangement joins TRBV27 to TRBJ2-2; TRBD1 might be the D (6 bases). Trimming stripped 5 bases from V and 3 bases from J, with 10 bases between. The V gene's germline CDR1 is MNHEY and CDR2 SMNVEV (reference sequence). CDR3 length: 14 amino acids. The CDR3 region has the DNA TGTGCCAGCAGTCCAGGGACACACACCGGGGAGCTGTTTTTT. Translated, it gives CASSPGTHTGELFF.

The chain combines TRBV27 with TRBJ1-2; D uncertain. The CDR3 consists of 11 residues. V lost 4 bases, J lost 4 bases, and 4 bases lay in between. Germline assignment: CDR1 MNHEY and CDR2 SMNVEV (reference sequence). The CDR3, as DNA: TGTGCCAGCAGTTCGGGCTATGGCTACACCTTC. Translating it yields CASSSGYGYTF.

This clone has just one count. The rearrangement links TRBV16 to TRBJ1-2; TRBD1 might be the D (6 bases). Germline CDR1 KGHSY, CDR2 FQNENV. The V and J ends lost 0 bases and 8 bases respectively, with 16 bases between them. CDR3 length: 15 amino acids. This CDR3 is CASSQSGAALTGYTF. The CDR3 DNA sequence: TGTGCCAGCAGCCAATCGGGGGCAGCACTTACGGGCTACACCTTC.

The chain links TRBV5-5 to TRBJ2-2, with 7 bases matching TRBD1. CDR3 size: 13 residues. Germline assignment: CDR1 SGHKS and CDR2 YYEKEE (reference sequence). J was trimmed by 7 bases and V by 4 bases; bases with no gene match: 4. Written as DNA, the CDR3 is TGTGCCAGCAGCCCGACAGGGATCGGGGAGCTGTTTTTT. It codes for CASSPTGIGELFF.

The V call is TRBV19, the J call TRBJ1-1, with unresolved D. The CDR3 totals 14 residues. V was clipped by 1 base and J by 1 base, with 7 bases between them. In germline, CDR1 is LNHDA, CDR2 SQIVND (reference sequence). The CDR3 protein is CASSIGPTNTEAFF. CDR3 DNA sequence: TGTGCCAGTAGTATAGGCCCCACGAACACTGAAGCTTTCTTT.

This sequence joins TRBV19 and TRBJ2-5, with 9 bases matching TRBD2. CDR1 and CDR2 (germline): LNHDA, SQIVND (reference sequence). The CDR3 runs 14 residues. V trimming: 5 bases; J trimming: 0 bases; junction bases outside the gene matches: 1. The CDR3 sequence is CASSAGGYQETQYF. The CDR3 DNA sequence: TGTGCCAGTAGTGCGGGAGGGTACCAAGAGACCCAGTACTTC. Drawing the rest from reference TRBV19 and TRBJ2-5, the complete variable domain is DGGITQSPKYLFRKEGQNVTLSCEQNLNHDAMYWYRQDPGQGLRLIYYSQIVNDFQKGDIAEGYSVSREKKESFPLTVTSAQKNPTAFYLCASSAGGYQETQYFGPGTRLLVL.

The chain uses TRBV2 and TRBJ2-4; D remains unclear. V was pared by 5 bases and J by 1 base, with 12 bases between. The length of the CDR3 is 15 residues. CDR1 and CDR2 from the germline V gene are SNHLY and FYNNEI. Here the CDR3 DNA reads TGTGCCAGCAGTTACCTACTACAGGCCAAAAACATTCAGTACTTC. Protein: CASSYLLQAKNIQYF.

This chain links TRBV15 with TRBJ1-1; no clear D gene. Looked up from germline, CDR1 is LNHNV and CDR2 is YYDKDF (reference sequence). The CDR3 is 13 residues long. V lost 0 bases and J lost 1, with 3 bases in between. The CDR3, as DNA: TGTGCCACCAGCAGAGACCCGAACACTGAAGCTTTCTTT. The encoded protein is CATSRDPNTEAFF.

This rearrangement joins TRBV28 to TRBJ2-7, with a tentative D call TRBD2 (5 bases). Germline lookup yields CDR1 MDHEN and CDR2 SYDVKM. The CDR3 spans 14 residues. The V end lost 5 bases, the J end lost 3 bases, and 14 bases lay between the germline ends. DNA for the CDR3: TGTGCCAGCAGTACTCGGGGAGAAGTCTACGAGCAGTACTTC. Amino acids: CASSTRGEVYEQYF.

This clone was detected once. V gene TRBV5-1 combines with J gene TRBJ2-7; TRBD1 matches at 11 bases. CDR3 length: 15 amino acids. V shed 4 bases, J shed 2 bases, and the junction held 5 bases outside the gene matches. From germline, CDR1 is SGHRS and CDR2 YFSETQ. CDR3 DNA: TGCGCCAGCAGCGCGGGACAGGGGGGAACCTACGAGCAGTACTTC. As protein: CASSAGQGGTYEQYF.

The CDR3 here is CASSLGRWEGSSYNEQFF. The CDR3 DNA follows: TGCGCCAGCAGCTTGGGCCGTTGGGAGGGGAGCTCCTACAATGAGCAGTTCTTC. This sequence joins TRBV5-1 and TRBJ2-1; TRBD2 matches 7 bases. J was trimmed by 0 bases and V by 0 bases; bases with no gene match: 9. The germline V gene has CDR1 SGHRS and CDR2 YFSETQ. This CDR3 is built from 18 residues.

V and J are TRBV6-4 and TRBJ2-7; TRBD1 agrees at 7 bases. Germline CDR1 reads MRHNA; CDR2 reads SNTAGT. This CDR3 is 14 amino acids long. The V segment lost 9 bases and the J segment 2 bases; nucleotides outside the gene matches: 10. This CDR3 is CARSGDSLTYEQYF. CDR3 DNA: TGTGCCAGGTCTGGGGACAGTCTGACCTACGAGCAGTACTTC.

The CDR3 DNA sequence: TGTGCCAGCAGCTTGGAGCCGCCGAGCTCCTACGAGCAGTACTTC. The encoded protein is CASSLEPPSSYEQYF. J is TRBJ2-7 and V is TRBV5-4; D is undetermined. The CDR3 is 15 residues long. V was cut by 0 bases and J by 0 bases, with 10 bases left in between. Germline V lookup: CDR1 SGHNT, CDR2 YYREEE (reference sequence).

The chain combines TRBV6-1 with TRBJ1-1, with a tentative D call TRBD1 (5 bases). Germline values: CDR1 MNHNS, CDR2 SASEGT. This CDR3 is built from 15 residues. The V end was cut by 5 bases, the J end by 3 bases, with 16 bases between. The CDR3 nucleotides read TGTGCCAGCAGTCCCCGGGGCGCCGGGGACACTGAAGCTTTCTTT. Its protein is CASSPRGAGDTEAFF.

This clone was seen a handful of times. The gene calls are TRBV25-1 and TRBJ2-2; perhaps TRBD1 as D (5 bases). V was clipped by 0 bases and J by 7 bases, with 12 bases between them. CDR1 is MGHDK, CDR2 SYGVNS, per germline. CDR3 length: 15 amino acids. The CDR3 is CASSEYDQGIGELFF. The DNA for the CDR3 is TGTGCCAGCAGTGAATACGATCAGGGAATCGGGGAGCTGTTTTTT.

This clone was recorded once. This chain uses TRBV5-4 with TRBJ1-2, with 8 bases aligning to TRBD1. Germline CDR1 is SGHNT and CDR2 is YYREEE (reference sequence). V lost 4 bases and J lost 5; bases outside the gene matches: 13. The CDR3 totals 16 residues. In DNA, the CDR3 is TGTGCCAGCAGCACCCCTAACCGGGACAGGAAGTATGGCTACACCTTC. It codes for CASSTPNRDRKYGYTF.

The rearrangement uses TRBV2 and TRBJ1-3; tentatively, D is TRBD1 (6 bases). V lost 7 bases, J lost 2 bases, and 12 bases lay in between. There are 14 residues in the CDR3. The germline V gene has CDR1 SNHLY and CDR2 FYNNEI. Here the CDR3 DNA reads TGTGCCAGCACCATCGGGACACCTGGAAACACCATATATTTT. Protein sequence: CASTIGTPGNTIYF. The entire variable domain, with the rest obtained from reference TRBV2 and TRBJ1-3, is as follows: EPEVTQTPSHQVTQMGQEVILRCVPISNHLYFYWYRQILGQKVEFLVSFYNNEISEKSEIFDDQFSVERPDGSNFTLKIRSTKLEDSAMYFCASTIGTPGNTIYFGEGSWLTVV.